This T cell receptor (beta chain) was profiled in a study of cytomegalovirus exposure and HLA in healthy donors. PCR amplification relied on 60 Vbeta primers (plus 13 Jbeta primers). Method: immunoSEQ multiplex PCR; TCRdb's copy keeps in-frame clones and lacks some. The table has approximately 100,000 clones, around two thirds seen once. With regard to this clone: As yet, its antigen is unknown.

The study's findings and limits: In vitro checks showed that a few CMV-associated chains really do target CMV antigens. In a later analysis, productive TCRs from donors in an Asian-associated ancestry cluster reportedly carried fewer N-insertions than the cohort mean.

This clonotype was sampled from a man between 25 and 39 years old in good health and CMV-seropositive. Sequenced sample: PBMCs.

CDR3 region: CASSQVMGQVNQPQHF. The CDR3 nucleotides are TGTGCCAGCAGCCAAGTAATGGGACAGGTCAATCAGCCCCAGCATTTT. The gene calls are TRBV4-2 and TRBJ1-5, with 8 bases matching TRBD1. Germline loops: CDR1 LGHNA, CDR2 YNFKEQ. After removal of 1 base from V and 3 bases from J, the junction contained 5 bases not matched to a gene. The CDR3 is 16 amino acids.